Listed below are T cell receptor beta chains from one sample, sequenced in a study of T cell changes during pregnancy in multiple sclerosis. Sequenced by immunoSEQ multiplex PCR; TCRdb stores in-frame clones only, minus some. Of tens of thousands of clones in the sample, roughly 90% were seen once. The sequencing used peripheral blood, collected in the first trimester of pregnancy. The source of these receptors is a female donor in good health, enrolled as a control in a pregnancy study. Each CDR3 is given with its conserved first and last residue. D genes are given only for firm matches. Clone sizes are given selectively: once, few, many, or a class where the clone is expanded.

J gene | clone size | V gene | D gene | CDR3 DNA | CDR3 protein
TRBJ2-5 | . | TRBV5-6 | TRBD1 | TGTGCCAGCAGCAGAGCCGGACAGGGAGAGACCCAGTACTTC | CASSRAGQGETQYF
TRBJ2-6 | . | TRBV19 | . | TGTGCCAGTAGAGAGGGCTCGATCTCTGGGGCCAACGTCCTGACTTTC | CASREGSISGANVLTF
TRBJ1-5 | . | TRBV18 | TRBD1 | TGTGCCAGCTCTCCTAGGCCCGGGACAGACGGGAATAGCAATCAGCCCCAGCATTTT | CASSPRPGTDGNSNQPQHF
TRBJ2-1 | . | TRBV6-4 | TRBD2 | TGTGCCAGCAGTGACTCCGCGGGAGCAAACAATGAGCAGTTCTTC | CASSDSAGANNEQFF
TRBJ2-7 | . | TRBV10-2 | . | TGCGCCAGCAGTGAGTGGCAGACAACTTCCTACGAGCAGTACTTC | CASSEWQTTSYEQYF
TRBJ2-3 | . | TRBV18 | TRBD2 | TGTGCCAGCTCACCCGGGACTAGCGGGACCCTTAGCACAGATACGCAGTATTTT | CASSPGTSGTLSTDTQYF
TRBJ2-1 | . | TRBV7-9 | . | TGTGCCAGCAGCTTAGACAGGGCCAACACGATGGATGAGCAGTTCTTC | CASSLDRANTMDEQFF
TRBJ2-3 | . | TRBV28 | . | TGTGCCAGCAGTAACACAGGGCTTGGCACAGATACGCAGTATTTT | CASSNTGLGTDTQYF
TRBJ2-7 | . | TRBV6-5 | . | TGTGCCAGCACCCCGACAGAACCTACCTACGAGCAGTACTTC | CASTPTEPTYEQYF
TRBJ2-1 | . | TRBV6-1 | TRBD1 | TGTGCCAGCACGACCGGACAGGGGTACAATGAGCAGTTCTTC | CASTTGQGYNEQFF
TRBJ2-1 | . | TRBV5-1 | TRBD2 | TGCGCCAGCAGCTTTGGCGGGAGCTTATCCTACAATGAGCAGTTCTTC | CASSFGGSLSYNEQFF
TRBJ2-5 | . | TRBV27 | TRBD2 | TGTGCCAGCAGCTTACTAGCGGGATTAGGGGGGGAGACCCAGTACTTC | CASSLLAGLGGETQYF
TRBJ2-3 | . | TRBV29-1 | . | TGCAGCTCCCGGCAGGGGCCTGATACGCAGTATTTT | CSSRQGPDTQYF
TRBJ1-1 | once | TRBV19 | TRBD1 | TGTGCCACCACAGGGGGCTTCACTGAAGCTTTCTTT | CATTGGFTEAFF
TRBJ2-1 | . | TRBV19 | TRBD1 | TGTGCCAGTAGTATGGGACAGGGGGTATACAATGAGCAGTTCTTC | CASSMGQGVYNEQFF
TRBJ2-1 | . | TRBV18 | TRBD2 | TGTGCCAGCTCACCCGGACTAGCTCAACCCCATGAGCAGTTCTTC | CASSPGLAQPHEQFF
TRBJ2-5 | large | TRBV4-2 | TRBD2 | TGTGCCAGCAGCCAAGATCGGGGGGGCCAAGAGACCCAGTACTTC | CASSQDRGGQETQYF
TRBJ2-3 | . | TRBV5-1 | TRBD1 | TGCGCCAGCAGCCCAGGCCGGGACAGCTCCACAGATACGCAGTATTTT | CASSPGRDSSTDTQYF
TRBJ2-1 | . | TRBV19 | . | TGTGCCAGTAGTCTACAGGTTAATGAGCAGTTCTTC | CASSLQVNEQFF
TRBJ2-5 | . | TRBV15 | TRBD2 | TGTGCCACCAGCGCTGGGGGGGTAGCGGGGACGGAGACCCAGTACTTC | CATSAGGVAGTETQYF
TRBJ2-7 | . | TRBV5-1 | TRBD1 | TGCGCCAGCAGCTTGGGGGACAGTTCCTTCTACGAGCAGTACTTC | CASSLGDSSFYEQYF
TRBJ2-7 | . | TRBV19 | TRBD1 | TGTGCCAGTAGGACAGGGGGAGGCTACGAGCAGTACTTC | CASRTGGGYEQYF
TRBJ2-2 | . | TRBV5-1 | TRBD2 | TGCGCCAGCAGCGGGGGACTAGCGGCACAGAACACCGGGGAGCTGTTTTTT | CASSGGLAAQNTGELFF
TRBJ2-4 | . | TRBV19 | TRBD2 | TGTGCCAGACACCGTCGGACTAGCGGGAGGGCCGGGGCCAAAAACATTCAGTACTTC | CARHRRTSGRAGAKNIQYF
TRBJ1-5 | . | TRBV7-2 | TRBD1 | TGTGCCAGCAGCTTGGGGGACAGGGGGGATCAGCCCCAGCATTTT | CASSLGDRGDQPQHF
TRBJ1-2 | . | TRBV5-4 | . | TGTGCCAGCAGCAGCGGGAACTATGGCTACACCTTC | CASSSGNYGYTF
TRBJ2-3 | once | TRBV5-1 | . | TGCGCCAGCAGCTTGGGCGGCCACACAGATACGCAGTATTTT | CASSLGGHTDTQYF
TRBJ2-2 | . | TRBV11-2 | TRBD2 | TGTGCCAGCAGCCCCCCGGGACTAGCCGGCACCGGGGAGCTGTTTTTT | CASSPPGLAGTGELFF
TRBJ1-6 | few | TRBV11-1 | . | TGTGCCAGCAGCTTCGACAGTAATTCACCCCTCCACTTT | CASSFDSNSPLHF
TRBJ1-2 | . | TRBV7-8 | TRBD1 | TGTGCCAGCAGCCAGGGGGCGGGGACCTATGGCTACACCTTC | CASSQGAGTYGYTF
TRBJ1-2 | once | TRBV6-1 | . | TGTGCCAGCAGTGAAGGCCCGGTAGCGGGCCACTATGGCTACACCTTC | CASSEGPVAGHYGYTF
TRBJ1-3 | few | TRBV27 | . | TGTGCCAGCAGTTACCGGCTAGCGGCCGGAAACACCATATATTTT | CASSYRLAAGNTIYF
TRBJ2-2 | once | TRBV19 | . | TGTGCCAGTACCGAACCGTCCAGGGGCACCGGGGAGCTGTTTTTT | CASTEPSRGTGELFF
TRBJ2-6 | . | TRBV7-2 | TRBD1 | TGTGCCAGCAGCTTTGGGGACAGGGGGCTATCTGGGGCCAACGTCCTGACTTTC | CASSFGDRGLSGANVLTF
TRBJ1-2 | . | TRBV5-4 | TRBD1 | TGTGCCAGCAGCGATCCCGGCACAGGGGTGAACTATGGCTACACCTTC | CASSDPGTGVNYGYTF
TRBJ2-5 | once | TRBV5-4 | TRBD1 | TGTGCCAGCAGCTTTCGGACAGGGCAAGAGACCCAGTACTTC | CASSFRTGQETQYF
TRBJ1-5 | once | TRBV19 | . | TGTGCCAGTAGTCCACAGGGTGCTCAGCCCCAGCATTTT | CASSPQGAQPQHF
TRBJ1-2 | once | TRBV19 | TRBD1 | TGTGCCAGTAAAGGGGACAGGGGGCAGGTCGGTGGCTACACCTTC | CASKGDRGQVGGYTF
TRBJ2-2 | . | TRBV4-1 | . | TGCGCCAGCAGCCAAGGTCTCAGGGGCACCGGGGAGCTGTTTTTT | CASSQGLRGTGELFF
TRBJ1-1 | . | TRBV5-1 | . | TGCGCCAGCAGCTTACCCTCGAGAGTAACAGGGCGAGTGGCTGGGAACACTGAAGCTTTCTTT | CASSLPSRVTGRVAGNTEAFF
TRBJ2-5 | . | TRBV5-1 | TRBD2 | TGCGCCAGCAGCGTACCGGGGGGTCCGGGGACCCAGTACTTC | CASSVPGGPGTQYF
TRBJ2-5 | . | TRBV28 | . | TGTGCCAGCAGTAACACTAGGCCCGAGGAGCAAGAGACCCAGTACTTC | CASSNTRPEEQETQYF
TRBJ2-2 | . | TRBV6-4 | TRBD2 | TGTGCCAGCAGTGACGGGGGGGCCGGGGAGCTGTTTTTT | CASSDGGAGELFF
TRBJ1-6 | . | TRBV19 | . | TGTGCCAGTAGTATAGATCGTATCGAGGGTTCACCCCTCCACTTT | CASSIDRIEGSPLHF
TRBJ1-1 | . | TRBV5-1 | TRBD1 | TGCGCCAGCAGCTTGGGGATTGGAGGACAGGGCACTGAAGCTTTCTTT | CASSLGIGGQGTEAFF
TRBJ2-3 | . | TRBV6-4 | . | TGTGCCAGCAGTGATAGTCAGAGGGTCGACACAGATACGCAGTATTTT | CASSDSQRVDTDTQYF
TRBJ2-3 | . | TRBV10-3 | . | TGTGCCATCAGTGAGTTAGCAGATACGCAGTATTTT | CAISELADTQYF
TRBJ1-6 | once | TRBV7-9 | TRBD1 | TGTGCCAGCAGCACAATGGACAGGGCCAATTCACCCCTCCACTTT | CASSTMDRANSPLHF
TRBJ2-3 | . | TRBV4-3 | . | TGCGCCAGCAGCCAAGATACGAGGTATACGCAGTATTTT | CASSQDTRYTQYF
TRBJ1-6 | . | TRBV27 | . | TGTGCCAGCAGTAGGGGACTGAGCTCCTATAATTCACCCCTCCACTTT | CASSRGLSSYNSPLHF
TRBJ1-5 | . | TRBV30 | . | TGTGCCTGGAGTCCCCCCGGACAGTTACATCAGCCCCAGCATTTT | CAWSPPGQLHQPQHF
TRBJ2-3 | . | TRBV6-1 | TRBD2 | TGTGCCAGCAGTGGATTAGCGGGGGGGCCCAAGAGCACAGATACGCAGTATTTT | CASSGLAGGPKSTDTQYF
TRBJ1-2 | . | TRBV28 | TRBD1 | TGTGCCAGCACACCCGGACAGGGGAACTATGGCTACACCTTC | CASTPGQGNYGYTF
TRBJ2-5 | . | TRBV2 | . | TGTGCCAGCAGTGACCCCACCTCGGGGTCGGAGACCCAGTACTTC | CASSDPTSGSETQYF